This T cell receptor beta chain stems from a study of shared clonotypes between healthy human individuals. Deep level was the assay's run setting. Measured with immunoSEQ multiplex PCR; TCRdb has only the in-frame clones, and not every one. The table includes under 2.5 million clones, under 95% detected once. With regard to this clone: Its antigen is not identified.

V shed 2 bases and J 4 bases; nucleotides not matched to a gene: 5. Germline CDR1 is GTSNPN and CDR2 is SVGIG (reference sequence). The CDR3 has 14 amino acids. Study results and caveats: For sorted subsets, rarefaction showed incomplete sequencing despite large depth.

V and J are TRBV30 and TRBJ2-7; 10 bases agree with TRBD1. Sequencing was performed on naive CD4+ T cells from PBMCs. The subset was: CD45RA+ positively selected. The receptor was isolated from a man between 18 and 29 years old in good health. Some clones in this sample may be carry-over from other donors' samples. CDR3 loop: CAWSIWDRGYEQYF. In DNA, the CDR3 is TGTGCCTGGAGTATTTGGGACAGGGGTTACGAGCAGTACTTC.